This T cell receptor beta chain originates from a study of cytotoxic CD8 clonotypes in ibrutinib-treated CLL. Broader study findings: Clonality, elevated at ibrutinib response, dropped back toward baseline at progression.

With regard to this clone: Its antigen is unidentified. The junction and the germline gene differ at one end; a read error may be behind it.

Repertoires were generated with immunoSEQ multiplex PCR, while TCRdb's copy carries only in-frame clones and drops some. Of approximately 92,000 clones detected, about 74% appear once; the ten largest clones hold 20% to 25%. The CDR3 spans 17 residues. Looked up from germline, CDR1 is SGHRS and CDR2 is YFSETQ. The chain is built from TRBV5-1 and TRBJ2-7, with no clear D. This receptor was taken from a human donor with chronic lymphocytic leukemia. The specimen comprised PBMCs, sampled after 24 months of ibrutinib treatment. For the CDR3, the DNA is TGCGCCAGCAGCTTGGGTAACCCGGAGCGAAACCACTACGGGCAGTACTTC. Protein product: CASSLGNPERNHYGQYF.